This TCR beta chain was identified during a study of graft-versus-host responses after intestinal transplantation. Study information: After anti-thymocyte globulin induction, recipients took tacrolimus and steroids for 2 to 3 years. Whole-study findings and limits: Allografts of patients with graft-donor T cell macrochimerism showed high graft-versus-host to host-versus-graft clone ratios. Early post-transplant falls in HvG clones accompanied the peak levels of circulating GvH clones.

The sample holds a few counts of this clone. The assay was immunoSEQ multiplex PCR, and TCRdb's table has in-frame clones only and misses some. The sample has about 9,700 clones, 31% seen once. Sorted cells were CFSE-low CD3+CD4+ or CD3+CD8+ proliferating responders. Deletions cut 1 base from V and 5 bases from J, with 1 base between. Germline CDR1 SEHNR, CDR2 FQNEAQ (reference sequence). The CDR3 totals 11 residues. The chain couples TRBV7-9 to TRBJ2-3; no clear D gene. The specimen comprised alloreactive CD4+ T cells from a mixed lymphocyte reaction culture, sampled before transplantation. Subset denoted: CFSE-low proliferating T cells sorted from roughly six-day pre-transplant mixed lymphocyte reaction (GvH or HvG direction). The clonotype was recovered from a human patient who was an organ donor for intestinal transplantation. CDR3 DNA sequence: TGTGCCAGCAGCTTAGTAGATACGCAGTATTTT. This gives the protein CASSLVDTQYF.